Following are 22 T cell receptor beta chains from one sample sequenced in a study of cytomegalovirus exposure and HLA in healthy donors. The PCR contained 60 Vbeta and 13 Jbeta primers. Only in-frame clones appear in the TCRdb table, and some are missing; sequencing was by immunoSEQ multiplex PCR. This sample has 85,000 to 100,000 clones; 77% occur once, and the top ten carry under 8%. The sequenced sample consisted of PBMCs. The receptor set was obtained from a man over 45 in good health and CMV-seropositive.

CDR3 region: CASSLGQGGSNQPQHF. As DNA, the CDR3 is TGTGCCAGCTCACTGGGACAGGGGGGGAGCAATCAGCCCCAGCATTTT. The chain recombines TRBV18 with TRBJ1-5; 11 nucleotides line up with TRBD1. Unmatched junction bases numbered 3, after V lost 4 bases and J lost 1 base. CDR1 and CDR2 from the germline V gene are KGHSH and LQKENI. This CDR3 spans 16 amino acids. Full variable domain (outside the CDR3, taken from reference TRBV18 and TRBJ1-5): NAGVMQNPRHLVRRRGQEARLRCSPMKGHSHVYWYRQLPEEGLKFMVYLQKENIIDESGMPKERFSAEFPKEGPSILRIQQVVRGDSAAYFCASSLGQGGSNQPQHFGDGTRLSIL.

This clone was observed a handful of times. The V and J genes are TRBV5-1 and TRBJ2-3, with TRBD2 identical over 9 bases. Per germline, CDR1 SGHRS and CDR2 YFSETQ. The CDR3 covers 15 residues. V lost 4 bases, J lost 0 bases, and 3 bases stayed unmatched. The CDR3 bases are TGCGCCAGCAGCACAGCGGGGGGTAGCACAGATACGCAGTATTTT. Its translation: CASSTAGGSTDTQYF.

The chain recombines TRBV9 with TRBJ2-1; D is uncertain. The CDR3 runs to 13 residues. Trimming removed 4 bases from V and 9 bases from J, with 14 bases in between. The germline V gene has CDR1 SGDLS and CDR2 YYNGEE. The CDR3 reads CASSSTGLGEQFF. The CDR3 region has the DNA TGTGCCAGCAGCTCCACTGGGCTCGGTGAGCAGTTCTTC.

This clone was recorded a few times. The chain is built from TRBV7-8 and TRBJ2-5; possible D gene TRBD1, 5 bases. This CDR3 is 11 amino acids long. Trimming took 8 bases from V and 1 from J, leaving 5 bases between them. CDR1 is SGHVS and CDR2 is FQNEAQ in the germline V gene. The CDR3 region has the DNA TGTGCCAGCCAGGGCCAAGAGACCCAGTACTTC. This codes for CASQGQETQYF.

This chain links TRBV9 with TRBJ1-6; 7 bases line up with TRBD1. Germline loops: CDR1 SGDLS, CDR2 YYNGEE. V trimming: 0 bases; J trimming: 7 bases; junction bases outside the gene matches: 7. The CDR3 runs 16 residues. In DNA form, the CDR3 reads TGTGCCAGCAGCGTAGATACAGGGGAAACGAATTCACCCCTCCACTTT. It yields the protein CASSVDTGETNSPLHF.

This clone rates as medium-sized. The rearrangement links TRBV7-8 to TRBJ1-5; a possible D gene is TRBD1 (5 bases). The germline CDR1 and CDR2 sequences are SGHVS and FQNEAQ. The CDR3 extends over 13 amino acids. The germline V and J ends were trimmed by 5 bases and 7 bases, with 12 bases remaining between them. The CDR3: CASSQAQGQPQHF. The CDR3 nucleotides read TGTGCCAGCAGCCAGGCCCAGGGCCAGCCCCAGCATTTT.

This chain joins TRBV9 and TRBJ2-7; unclear D gene. The CDR3 consists of 15 residues. Between the trimmed V and J ends, which lost 3 bases and 2 bases, there was a span of 15 bases. Germline CDR1 reads SGDLS; CDR2 reads YYNGEE. The CDR3 reads CASSAQDNQPYEQYF. In nucleotides, the CDR3 is TGTGCCAGCAGCGCCCAAGACAACCAACCCTACGAGCAGTACTTC.

J is TRBJ2-7 and V is TRBV11-3; a weak D match, TRBD2 (5 bases). The V gene's germline CDR1 is SGHNT and CDR2 YENEEA. The V end was cut by 2 bases, the J end by 5 bases, with 7 bases between. The CDR3 sequence is 12 residues long. The CDR3 DNA sequence: TGTGCCAGCAGCTTATCGGGGAACGAGCAGTACTTC. It translates to CASSLSGNEQYF.

CDR3 coding DNA: TGTGCCAGCAGCGCCACCGGGGGAATGAGAGGCTACACCTTC. Translation gives CASSATGGMRGYTF. The J gene is TRBJ1-2, the V gene TRBV9; D possibly corresponds to TRBD1 (5 bases). Germline CDR1 and CDR2: SGDLS and YYNGEE. Trimming pared 3 bases from V and 8 bases from J, leaving 17 bases between. The CDR3 consists of 14 residues.

This CDR3 is CASSLSDRGV. CDR3 nucleotide sequence: TGTGCCAGCAGCTTATCCGACAGGGGAGTC. This chain uses TRBV7-9 with TRBJ2-7; TRBD1 agrees at 8 bases. This CDR3 has 10 residues. Germline V gene lookup returns CDR1 SEHNR and CDR2 FQNEAQ (reference sequence).

V usage is TRBV5-8 and J usage is TRBJ1-2; the D gene is possibly TRBD1 (5 bases). This CDR3 has 15 residues. CDR1 is SGHTS and CDR2 is YDEGEE in the germline V gene. V lost 6 bases, J lost 4 bases, and 19 bases lay in between. In nucleotides, the CDR3 is TGTGCCAGCATTAGGGAGGGACTTCACGGCTATGGCTACACCTTC. Translating gives CASIREGLHGYGYTF.

The chain carries TRBV5-6 and TRBJ1-2; D is possibly TRBD1 (6 bases). V shed 0 bases and J shed 5 bases, with 8 bases lying between them. From germline, CDR1 is SGHDT and CDR2 YYEEEE. There are 13 residues in the CDR3. In DNA form, the CDR3 reads TGTGCCAGCAGCTTGGCAGGGGAATATGGCTACACCTTC. Protein product: CASSLAGEYGYTF. Combining the CDR3 with reference TRBV5-6 and TRBJ1-2 gives the whole variable domain DAGVTQSPTHLIKTRGQQVTLRCSPKSGHDTVSWYQQALGQGPQFIFQYYEEEERQRGNFPDRFSGHQFPNYSSELNVNALLLGDSALYLCASSLAGEYGYTFGSGTRLTVV.

V usage is TRBV2 and J usage is TRBJ1-2; TRBD1 is a possible D gene (5 bases). Per the germline V gene, CDR1 is SNHLY and CDR2 is FYNNEI. The CDR3 loop spans 15 amino acids. The V end was cut by 4 bases, the J end by 4 bases, with 16 bases between. The CDR3 DNA reads TGTGCCAGCAGTGGGTACGGGGGTTTTGGCTATGGCTACACCTTC. Translating gives CASSGYGGFGYGYTF.

This clone is a singleton in its sample. The chain recombines TRBV19 with TRBJ1-1; 8 bases line up with TRBD1. CDR1 is LNHDA, CDR2 SQIVND, per germline (reference sequence). The CDR3 is 15 residues long. V shed 4 bases and J 8 bases; nucleotides not matched to a gene: 12. CDR3 in DNA: TGTGCCAGTAGTACGGACAGGGCAGTACAAATGGAAGCTTTCTTT. Its protein product is CASSTDRAVQMEAFF.

The V call is TRBV2, the J call TRBJ2-5, with no clear D. Per germline, CDR1 SNHLY and CDR2 FYNNEI. V was shortened by 6 bases and J by 5 bases, with 13 bases between the two germline ends. CDR3 length: 13 amino acids. CDR3 loop: CASRQEQGETQYF. CDR3 sequence (DNA): TGTGCCAGCAGGCAGGAACAAGGCGAGACCCAGTACTTC.

This clone was counted a single time. V gene TRBV5-6 combines with J gene TRBJ2-2, with D unresolved. Germline-derived CDR1 and CDR2 are SGHDT and YYEEEE. V lost 2 bases and J 6 bases, leaving 8 bases between the germline ends. There are 13 residues in the CDR3. This CDR3 is CASSFGAPGELFF. CDR3 nucleotides: TGTGCCAGCAGCTTTGGAGCACCCGGGGAGCTGTTTTTT.

The J gene is TRBJ2-3, the V gene TRBV4-3; 7 bases map to TRBD1. This CDR3 spans 13 amino acids. J lost 4 bases, V lost 3 bases, and 1 base had no gene match. Germline assignment: CDR1 LGHNA and CDR2 YSLEER. The CDR3 sequence: CASSQTGPDTQYF. The CDR3 DNA sequence: TGCGCCAGCAGCCAGACAGGGCCAGATACGCAGTATTTT.

J is TRBJ1-1 and V is TRBV11-2, with a weak D call TRBD1 (6 bases). Germline loops: CDR1 SGHAT, CDR2 FQNNGV. CDR3 length: 13 amino acids. V lost 5 bases and J 6 bases, leaving 13 bases between the germline ends. CDR3 DNA: TGTGCCAGCAGCAGTACACAGGGTGCTGAAGCTTTCTTT. It yields the protein CASSSTQGAEAFF.

This clone was detected only once. The CDR3 nucleotides read TGCGCCAGCAGCTTAGGAGGTGAGCAGTTCTTC. Translated, it gives CASSLGGEQFF. This sequence joins TRBV5-1 and TRBJ2-1, with D possibly being TRBD2 (5 bases). The CDR3 sequence is 11 residues long. With 2 bases removed from V and 9 bases from J, the gap between germline ends came to 6 bases. Germline V gives CDR1 SGHRS, CDR2 YFSETQ.

V is TRBV9 and J is TRBJ2-2, with 9 bases lining up with TRBD1. Germline V CDR1 and CDR2: SGDLS, YYNGEE. CDR3 length: 16 residues. With 5 bases clipped from V and 7 bases from J, the junction kept 12 bases outside the gene matches. Here the CDR3 DNA reads TGTGCCAGCAGTAAGGGACAGGGTCCTCTAGGCGGGGAGCTGTTTTTT. Residues: CASSKGQGPLGGELFF.

The CDR3 loop is CASSRGIYQGQPQHF. In nucleotides, the CDR3 is TGTGCCAGTAGTAGGGGCATCTATCAAGGTCAGCCCCAGCATTTT. The V and J genes are TRBV19 and TRBJ1-5; tentative D call: TRBD1 (5 bases). Germline loops: CDR1 LNHDA, CDR2 SQIVND (reference sequence). Trimming took 4 bases from V and 6 from J, leaving 16 bases between them. This CDR3 region has 15 residues.

The V call is TRBV9, the J call TRBJ2-3, with D uncertain. CDR1 SGDLS and CDR2 YYNGEE come from the germline V gene. The V and J ends lost 0 bases and 6 bases respectively, with 2 bases between them. The CDR3 runs to 11 residues. CDR3 sequence: CASSVADTQYF. The CDR3 nucleotides read TGTGCCAGCAGCGTAGCTGATACGCAGTATTTT. Complete variable domain (other parts from reference TRBV9 and TRBJ2-3): DSGVTQTPKHLITATGQRVTLRCSPRSGDLSVYWYQQSLDQGLQFLIQYYNGEERAKGNILERFSAQQFPDLHSELNLSSLELGDSALYFCASSVADTQYFGPGTRLTVL.